One sample yielded the 14 T cell receptor beta chains listed below, sequenced in a study of T-cell memory formation after mild COVID-19. A single record per CDR3 protein comes from TCRdb applying MiXCR to the 5' RACE reads. The profile shows about 410,000 distinct CDR3 sequences, more than 20% of them singletons. The specimen was PBMCs or a T cell subset sorted from them (not recorded which). These receptors all stem from an adult woman who had mild COVID-19 (a few samples of this study predate the infection). Cell type and time point are not known.

The V call is TRBV27, the J call TRBJ2-2; 12 nucleotides line up with TRBD2. CDR1 and CDR2 from the germline V gene are MNHEY and SMNVEV (reference sequence). The CDR3 has 17 amino acids. J lost 7 bases, V lost 6 bases, and 12 bases had no gene match. The CDR3 is CASSLTSGSLNIGELFF. The CDR3 nucleotides read TGTGCCAGCAGCTTGACTAGCGGGAGTCTTAATATCGGGGAGCTGTTTTTT.

The chain couples TRBV6-2 or TRBV6-3 to TRBJ2-2; D not certain. The V and J ends lost 0 bases and 0 bases respectively, with 8 bases between them. Per germline, CDR1 MNHEY and CDR2 SVGEGT. This CDR3 is built from 16 residues. CDR3 residues: CASSYSRVANTGELFF. The CDR3 DNA sequence: TGTGCCAGCAGTTACTCACGGGTAGCGAACACCGGGGAGCTGTTTTTT.

The rearrangement links TRBV12-3 or TRBV12-4 to TRBJ2-7; a weak D match, TRBD2 (5 bases). The CDR3 runs to 16 residues. V shed 6 bases and J shed 3 bases, with 21 bases lying between them. As DNA, the CDR3 is TGTGCCAGCAGCATGGACTCCGGCGGTGTACGCTACGAGCAGTACTTC. It specifies CASSMDSGGVRYEQYF.

This sequence joins TRBV10-3 and TRBJ2-2; no reliable D call. This CDR3 is 16 amino acids long. CDR1 and CDR2 from the germline V gene are ENHRY and SYGVKD. V dropped 4 bases and J dropped 2 bases, with 14 bases sitting between them. The CDR3 bases are TGTGCCATCAGTGGCCCTGCGACGCTAAACACCGGGGAGCTGTTTTTT. Amino acid sequence: CAISGPATLNTGELFF.

This clonotype was seen more than once but under ten times. CDR3 bases: TGTGCCAGCAGTGCGACGGGGGCATCGGCCTACGAGCAGTACTTC. It specifies CASSATGASAYEQYF. This sequence joins TRBV25-1 and TRBJ2-7; D may correspond to TRBD1 or TRBD2 (6 bases each). The V end lost 4 bases, the J end lost 2 bases, and 15 bases lay between the germline ends. Germline-derived CDR1 and CDR2 are MGHDK and SYGVNS. This CDR3 has 15 residues.

In its sample, this clonotype was seen many times. The rearrangement joins TRBV7-8 to TRBJ2-5; D not resolved. This CDR3 is 12 amino acids long. Trimming cost V 2 bases and J 3 bases, with 4 bases left between them. Germline lookup yields CDR1 SGHVS and CDR2 FQNEAQ. The CDR3 protein is CASSLSKETQYF. The CDR3 coding sequence is TGTGCCAGCAGCTTATCAAAAGAGACCCAGTACTTC.

This chain links TRBV7-2 with TRBJ1-2, with D perhaps matching TRBD1 (6 bases). In germline, CDR1 is SGHTA, CDR2 FQGNSA. With 8 bases removed from V and 2 bases from J, the gap between germline ends came to 18 bases. The CDR3 extends over 15 amino acids. CDR3 sequence reads: CASSAYGGGNYGYTF. The DNA for the CDR3 is TGTGCCAGCTCAGCTTATGGGGGCGGGAACTATGGCTACACCTTC.

The V call is TRBV6-5, the J call TRBJ2-7; the match to TRBD2 covers 8 bases. This CDR3 is 16 amino acids long. V gave up 0 bases and J gave up 4 bases; unmatched junction bases: 8. CDR1 and CDR2 (germline): MNHEY, SVGAGI. CDR3 region: CASSYSSGAARYEQYF. CDR3 bases: TGTGCCAGCAGTTACTCTAGCGGGGCGGCTCGGTACGAGCAGTACTTC.

This clonotype turned up a few times. V usage is TRBV9 and J usage is TRBJ2-1; D uncertain. There are 13 residues in the CDR3. CDR1 and CDR2 (germline): SGDLS, YYNGEE. Trimming took 0 bases from V and 7 from J, leaving 8 bases between them. This chain's CDR3 is CASSVAPGNEQFF. The CDR3 region has the DNA TGTGCCAGCAGCGTAGCTCCAGGTAATGAGCAGTTCTTC.

This clonotype was detected only a few times. The chain uses TRBV27 and TRBJ2-5, with 8 bases aligning to TRBD2. The CDR3 totals 13 residues. V shed 8 bases and J 4 bases; nucleotides not matched to a gene: 6. Germline V CDR1 and CDR2: MNHEY, SMNVEV (reference sequence). This CDR3 is CASRPAGGETQYF. For the CDR3, the DNA is TGTGCCAGCCGCCCCGCGGGGGGAGAGACCCAGTACTTC.

The V call is TRBV29-1, the J call TRBJ1-5; D might be TRBD1 (5 bases). Germline CDR1 reads SQVTM; CDR2 reads ANQGSEA. The CDR3 consists of 12 residues. V lost 4 bases and J lost 3, with 7 bases in between. The CDR3 sequence: CSVGQPNQPQHF. The DNA of the CDR3 is TGCAGCGTTGGACAGCCCAATCAGCCCCAGCATTTT.

This clonotype has more than one count but fewer than ten. This chain connects TRBV24-1 to TRBJ2-6; no clear D gene. The CDR3 length is 19 residues. V lost 1 base to trimming and J lost 2 bases, with 17 bases between them. Germline V gene data show CDR1 as KGHDR and CDR2 as SFDVKD. This chain's CDR3 is CATSDFESDSTTGANVLTF. In DNA form, the CDR3 reads TGTGCCACCAGTGATTTTGAGTCCGATTCCACGACTGGGGCCAACGTCCTGACTTTC.

There are a few counts of this clonotype. The V call is TRBV27, the J call TRBJ2-3; D is undetermined. In germline, CDR1 is MNHEY, CDR2 SMNVEV (reference sequence). The ends were cut back, 0 bases at V and 2 bases at J, with 15 bases in the middle. CDR3 length equals 17 residues. The CDR3, as DNA: TGTGCCAGCAGTTTATCTTTCGTGAGTGGATCCACAGATACGCAGTATTTT. It codes for CASSLSFVSGSTDTQYF.

This clonotype appeared a few times. This chain connects TRBV18 to TRBJ1-2, with TRBD1 matching 8 bases. V lost 3 bases to trimming and J lost 8 bases; unmatched junction nucleotides: 5. The CDR3 totals 13 residues. Germline CDR1 is KGHSH and CDR2 is LQKENI. The chain's CDR3 is CASSPDREKGYTF. DNA of the CDR3: TGTGCCAGCTCACCGGACAGGGAGAAGGGCTACACCTTC.